This T cell receptor beta chain was captured in a study of blood T cells in healthy people across ages. This CDR3 comprises 20 residues. Germline V gene data show CDR1 as MDHEN and CDR2 as SYDVKM. Together with a sample-barcoded 5' primer, a J-beta primer mix was included in a second PCR lasting roughly 7 to 11 cycles. Each CDR3 protein is one row after TCRdb ran MiXCR on the 5' RACE reads. This table holds approximately 800,000 distinct CDR3 sequences, approximately 25% found once. This sample also belongs to another study, concerning T cells of mothers and their children. From that report: During the second PCR, the M1S primer introduced sample barcodes along with 2-4 random nucleotides.

V gene TRBV28 combines with J gene TRBJ2-5, with 15 bases matching TRBD2. The end of the DNA aligns better with TRBJ2-1, so the J call may be wrong. Sequenced sample: blood. The origin of this receptor is a boy younger than 18 in good health. CDR3 sequence (DNA): TGTGCCAGCAGTCCCCATTGGACTAGCGGGGGGGCCTCGATGGGCAATGAGCAGTTCTTC. It encodes CASSPHWTSGGASMGNEQFF.